One and the same sample provided the 28 T cell receptor beta chains below, sequenced in a study of spatial heterogeneity in lung cancer. TCRdb fed the 5' RACE reads into MiXCR, producing one record per CDR3 protein. The table has approximately 50,000 distinct CDR3 sequences, roughly 7% seen once. Time point reported: blood at routine non-recurrence follow-up after resection. No cell sorting; template was whole RNA from tumor, lung tissue or PBMC. The source was PBMCs, collected at follow-up. The receptors shown here come from a female donor with early-stage non-small cell lung cancer.

This clonotype occurred many times. The junction departs from germline at one end; a sequencing error may be responsible. The chain employs TRBV7-9 and TRBJ2-1, with 12 bases lining up with TRBD2. CDR3 length: 12 residues. CDR1 is SEHNR, CDR2 FQNEAQ, per germline (reference sequence). CDR3 DNA: TGCGCTGGACTAGCGGGGAACAATGAGCAGTTCTTC. Translation gives CAGLAGNNEQFF.

The chain carries TRBV28 and TRBJ2-1, with D perhaps given as TRBD1 or TRBD2 (5 bases each). V shed 1 base and J shed 3 bases, with 19 bases lying between them. The CDR3 runs to 18 residues. Germline V gene data show CDR1 as MDHEN and CDR2 as SYDVKM. The CDR3 bases are TGTGCCAGCAGTTTATATGGGGTGGGGGACCGACGCTACAATGAGCAGTTCTTC. Protein product: CASSLYGVGDRRYNEQFF.

This clonotype was recorded many times. The chain joins TRBV7-8 to TRBJ2-3; D ambiguous. V lost 4 bases, J lost 0 bases, and 8 bases lay in between. CDR1 is SGHVS, CDR2 FQNEAQ, per germline. CDR3 length: 14 amino acids. The CDR3 DNA is TGTGCCAGCAGCTCCCAACCTAGCACAGATACGCAGTATTTT. Its protein product is CASSSQPSTDTQYF.

Many counts were recorded for this clonotype. This chain connects TRBV28 to TRBJ2-5; TRBD2 matches 8 bases. The germline CDR1 and CDR2 sequences are MDHEN and SYDVKM. V shed 5 bases, J shed 5 bases, and the junction held 7 bases outside the gene matches. CDR3 length: 14 amino acids. The DNA of the CDR3 is TGTGCCAGCAGTCCGGGGGGGACACGGGAGACCCAGTACTTC. Protein: CASSPGGTRETQYF.

At least ten counts were recorded for this clonotype. CDR3 region: CAIRSGGAYGYTF. The CDR3 nucleotides are TGTGCCATCAGATCGGGGGGGGCCTATGGCTACACCTTC. This sequence joins TRBV10-3 and TRBJ1-2, with D possibly matching TRBD1 (6 bases). Germline V gene lookup returns CDR1 ENHRY and CDR2 SYGVKD. The CDR3 covers 13 residues. The ends were cut back, 6 bases at V and 4 bases at J, with 12 bases in the middle.

V and J are TRBV7-2 and TRBJ2-1, with no clear D. Looked up from germline, CDR1 is SGHTA and CDR2 is FQGNSA. The V and J ends lost 5 bases and 10 bases respectively, with 9 bases between them. CDR3 length: 11 residues. CDR3 protein: CASSQHGEQFF. The DNA of the CDR3 is TGTGCCAGCAGCCAACACGGGGAGCAGTTCTTC.

This clonotype was seen repeatedly, ten times or more. The chain is built from TRBV7-2 and TRBJ2-6; TRBD1 or TRBD2 may be the D gene (6 bases each). V lost 2 bases and J 3 bases, leaving 11 bases between the germline ends. The CDR3 consists of 16 residues. Germline CDR1 is SGHTA and CDR2 is FQGNSA. The CDR3 loop reads CASSLSGGVGANVLTF. In DNA form, the CDR3 reads TGTGCCAGCAGCTTATCCGGGGGCGTTGGGGCCAACGTCCTGACTTTC.

The chain has TRBV6-2 or TRBV6-3 and TRBJ2-7; TRBD2 agrees at 8 bases. Per germline, CDR1 MNHEY and CDR2 SVGEGT. This CDR3 contains 12 residues. Trimming cost V 4 bases and J 5 bases; bases outside gene matches: 1. The CDR3 DNA is TGTGCCAGCAGTTCGCGGGGGGACGAGCAGTACTTC. It translates to CASSSRGDEQYF.

The table lists this clonotype with a few counts. The chain combines TRBV7-2 with TRBJ2-5; unclear D gene. CDR3 length: 12 amino acids. CDR1 and CDR2 (germline): SGHTA, FQGNSA. V lost 5 bases and J lost 5, with 9 bases in between. In nucleotides, the CDR3 is TGTGCCAGCAGCCAAACAGCGGAGACCCAGTACTTC. It specifies CASSQTAETQYF.

There are many counts of this clonotype. The V gene is TRBV19, the J gene TRBJ2-4; unclear D gene. Germline V CDR1 and CDR2: LNHDA, SQIVND (reference sequence). With 9 bases removed from V and 6 bases from J, the gap between germline ends came to 9 bases. The CDR3 sequence is 11 residues long. The CDR3 sequence: CASSLGNIQYF. The CDR3, as DNA: TGTGCCAGCTCCCTGGGAAACATTCAGTACTTC.

This clonotype showed up just a few times. The gene calls are TRBV4-3 and TRBJ1-2, with 8 bases aligning to TRBD1. Germline values: CDR1 LGHNA, CDR2 YSLEER. The CDR3 loop spans 15 amino acids. Trimming cost V 0 bases and J 7 bases; bases outside gene matches: 7. The CDR3 protein is CASSQDPQGATGYTF. CDR3 DNA sequence: TGCGCCAGCAGCCAAGATCCTCAGGGGGCTACTGGCTACACCTTC.

This clonotype has more than one count but fewer than ten. The rearrangement links TRBV5-4 to TRBJ1-5; possibly TRBD1 for D (6 bases). Germline V gives CDR1 SGHNT, CDR2 YYREEE (reference sequence). The CDR3 totals 16 residues. Trimming pared 2 bases from V and 1 base from J, leaving 13 bases between. Here the CDR3 DNA reads TGTGCCAGCAGCTTAGGAGGGGGGGGAAGCAATCAGCCCCAGCATTTT. Its translation: CASSLGGGGSNQPQHF.

This clonotype has a count of ten or more. The chain has TRBV28 and TRBJ1-1; D unresolved. This CDR3 region has 10 residues. CDR1 MDHEN and CDR2 SYDVKM come from the germline V gene. V dropped 6 bases and J dropped 6 bases, with 5 bases sitting between them. The CDR3 DNA follows: TGTGCCAGCAGCCCCGCTGAAGCTTTCTTT. It codes for CASSPAEAFF.

This clonotype has just a few counts. V and J are TRBV7-2 and TRBJ2-7; 11 positions agree with TRBD2. J lost 0 bases, V lost 6 bases, and 4 bases had no gene match. The CDR3 is 15 amino acids. Germline CDR1 reads SGHTA; CDR2 reads FQGNSA. The CDR3, as DNA: TGTGCCAGCAGGCCGACTAGCGGGACCTCCTACGAGCAGTACTTC. It is translated as CASRPTSGTSYEQYF.

This clonotype was counted ten times or more. This sequence joins TRBV10-3 and TRBJ2-6; 10 nucleotides line up with TRBD1. CDR1 is ENHRY, CDR2 SYGVKD, per germline. The CDR3 contains 15 residues. Trimming removed 8 bases from V and 2 bases from J; junction bases left unmatched: 3. In DNA form, the CDR3 reads TGTGCCATCGGGACAGGGGTACCTGGGGCCAACGTCCTGACTTTC. Translated: CAIGTGVPGANVLTF.

This clonotype was counted between two and nine times. This chain joins TRBV7-2 and TRBJ2-1; 10 bases fit TRBD2. This CDR3 is 17 amino acids long. J lost 9 bases, V lost 0 bases, and 11 bases had no gene match. Looked up from germline, CDR1 is SGHTA and CDR2 is FQGNSA. The CDR3 nucleotides are TGTGCCAGCAGCTTAGCGGGAGGTAGCGGGGGGCAACTTGAGCAGTTCTTC. Translated, it gives CASSLAGGSGGQLEQFF.

By sample fraction, this clonotype is medium-sized. The J gene is TRBJ2-5, the V gene TRBV2; tentatively, D is TRBD2 (7 bases). Germline-derived CDR1 and CDR2 are SNHLY and FYNNEI. There are 16 residues in the CDR3. Trimming took off 2 bases at V and 3 bases at J, with 16 bases between the two ends. The CDR3 DNA is TGTGCCAGCAGTGAATTAGAGGGGGGGGCCGAAGAGACCCAGTACTTC. Translating it yields CASSELEGGAEETQYF.

There are many counts of this clonotype. The rearrangement links TRBV7-9 to TRBJ1-5; 12 nucleotides align to TRBD1. The V gene end was trimmed by 1 base and the J gene end by 6 bases; junction bases not matched to a gene: 4. The CDR3 consists of 16 residues. Per the germline V gene, CDR1 is SEHNR and CDR2 is FQNEAQ (reference sequence). The CDR3 nucleotides are TGTGCCAGCAGCTTAGGGGGACAGGGGGCGGTTCAGCCCCAGCATTTT. It specifies CASSLGGQGAVQPQHF.

This clonotype was found many times. This chain joins TRBV11-2 and TRBJ2-4; 8 nucleotides align to TRBD1. This CDR3 is 14 amino acids long. With 5 bases clipped from V and 6 bases from J, the junction kept 6 bases outside the gene matches. CDR1 is SGHAT and CDR2 is FQNNGV in the germline V gene. The DNA for the CDR3 is TGTGCCAGCAGCCTCAGGGGGCCCGGAAACATTCAGTACTTC. As protein: CASSLRGPGNIQYF. Full variable domain (remainder filled in from reference TRBV11-2 and TRBJ2-4): EAGVAQSPRYKIIEKRQSVAFWCNPISGHATLYWYQQILGQGPKLLIQFQNNGVVDDSQLPKDRFSAERLKGVDSTLKIQPAKLEDSAVYLCASSLRGPGNIQYFGAGTRLSVL.

This clonotype came up many times. The genes are TRBV15 and TRBJ2-2; D gene unclear. CDR3 size: 12 residues. Germline V lookup: CDR1 LNHNV, CDR2 YYDKDF (reference sequence). V lost 2 bases, J lost 6 bases, and 4 bases lay in between. Here the CDR3 DNA reads TGTGCCACCAGCAGACCTCCCGGGGAGCTGTTTTTT. Its translation is CATSRPPGELFF.

Ten or more counts support this clonotype. The chain carries TRBV11-2 and TRBJ1-4; D is unresolved. This CDR3 is 14 amino acids long. V lost 4 bases and J 8 bases, leaving 14 bases between the germline ends. Germline CDR1 is SGHAT and CDR2 is FQNNGV. The CDR3 here is CASSSSRVSEKLFF. In nucleotides, the CDR3 is TGTGCCAGCAGCTCGAGTCGGGTTTCCGAAAAACTGTTTTTT.

This clonotype has at least ten counts. The DNA of the CDR3 is TGTGCCAGCAGTTTGCTCGGGACAGGAAAAACCGGGGAGCTGTTTTTT. Protein product: CASSLLGTGKTGELFF. J is TRBJ2-2 and V is TRBV28; 8 bases match TRBD1. Germline CDR1 reads MDHEN; CDR2 reads SYDVKM. The CDR3 has 16 amino acids. The J segment lost 5 bases and the V segment lost 3 bases, leaving 8 bases of the junction unmatched.

This clonotype was observed at least ten times. This sequence joins TRBV20-1 and TRBJ2-7; TRBD1 might be the D (5 bases). Germline CDR1 is DFQATT and CDR2 is SNEGSKA (reference sequence). The CDR3 runs to 12 residues. V lost 3 bases and J lost 2, with 8 bases in between. CDR3 nucleotide sequence: TGCAGTGCTAGCGACAGAGCCTACGAGCAGTACTTC. Translating gives CSASDRAYEQYF.

This clonotype was seen many times. This sequence joins TRBV29-1 and TRBJ2-7; 8 positions agree with TRBD2. The germline V gene has CDR1 SQVTM and CDR2 ANQGSEA. The CDR3 is made up of 13 amino acids. The DNA of the CDR3 is TGCAGTCGTCCGTCAGCGGGGGCCTACGAGCAGTACTTC. It translates to CSRPSAGAYEQYF.

The chain joins TRBV11-3 to TRBJ2-3, with D perhaps matching TRBD2 (5 bases). The CDR3 sequence is 15 residues long. CDR1 and CDR2 (germline): SGHNT, YENEEA. V was shortened by 0 bases and J by 0 bases, with 7 bases between the two germline ends. DNA of the CDR3: TGTGCCAGCAGCTTAGATAGGAGGAGCACAGATACGCAGTATTTT. It codes for CASSLDRRSTDTQYF.

The chain has TRBV11-2 and TRBJ1-2; tentatively, D is TRBD1 (5 bases). CDR1 SGHAT and CDR2 FQNNGV come from the germline V gene. V lost 3 bases, J lost 13 bases, and 15 bases lay in between. The CDR3 consists of 12 residues. In DNA form, the CDR3 reads TGTGCCAGCAGCTTTCCCCCCGGGACCGCCACCTTC. Its translation: CASSFPPGTATF. The whole variable domain, remainder taken from reference TRBV11-2 and TRBJ1-2, is EAGVAQSPRYKIIEKRQSVAFWCNPISGHATLYWYQQILGQGPKLLIQFQNNGVVDDSQLPKDRFSAERLKGVDSTLKIQPAKLEDSAVYLCASSFPPGTATFGSGTRLTVV.

The chain uses TRBV18 and TRBJ1-5; D uncertain. From germline, CDR1 is KGHSH and CDR2 LQKENI. This CDR3 has 13 residues. With 6 bases removed from V and 2 bases from J, the gap between germline ends came to 8 bases. The CDR3 loop reads CASSTDGNQPQHF. Written as DNA, the CDR3 is TGTGCCAGCTCCACAGATGGCAATCAGCCCCAGCATTTT.

This clonotype has a count of ten or more. The chain has TRBV20-1 and TRBJ2-6; 7 bases are shared with TRBD1. The J segment lost 0 bases and the V segment lost 6 bases, leaving 11 bases of the junction unmatched. The CDR3 is 17 amino acids. Germline V gives CDR1 DFQATT, CDR2 SNEGSKA (reference sequence). In DNA, the CDR3 is TGCAGTGCGAGCCCAGGGGGAGCCCGCTCTGGGGCCAACGTCCTGACTTTC. As protein: CSASPGGARSGANVLTF.